The present T cell receptor beta chain was sequenced within a study of T cells in Graves' hyperthyroidism and ophthalmopathy. Study information: Peripheral blood was acquired at first diagnosis, ahead of any therapy whatsoever. Study-wide points: Most clonotypes expanded in the thyroid (above 0.001) were also present in blood.

Notes on this clonotype: Its antigen is not identified.

Amplified regions were TCR beta CDR3 sequences from RNA transcripts. First-round RT-PCR with HTBI primers amplified the TCR CDR3 region. TCRdb passed the multiplex PCR reads through MiXCR, listing each CDR3 protein once. The sample comprises roughly 570,000 distinct CDR3 sequences, approximately 14% of which are singletons, and about 7% rests with the top ten. Hyperthyroidism had been newly diagnosed in patients aged 18 to 65, and its duration was under 2 months. 10 ml of fresh peripheral blood supplied the PBMCs. V dropped 4 bases and J dropped 2 bases, with 13 bases sitting between them. The CDR3 consists of 14 residues. CDR1 SGHRS and CDR2 YFSETQ come from the germline V gene.

The chain combines TRBV5-1 with TRBJ2-7, with D possibly matching TRBD2 (6 bases). The source material was blood. The clonotype originates from a woman aged 25-40 years with Graves' hyperthyroidism. The CDR3 DNA sequence: TGCGCCAGCAGCGATACCGGGACTCCCTACGAGCAGTACTTC. Translated, it gives CASSDTGTPYEQYF.